Listed here are 9 T cell receptor beta chains from one sample, sequenced in a study of blood T cell repertoires in COVID-19. This table comes from immunoSEQ multiplex PCR, and its TCRdb copy is limited to in-frame clones, with some not included. The table shows under 350,000 clones, with approximately 85% occurring only once. The sequenced sample was peripheral blood. These receptors were collected from a human donor in a cohort sampled during active COVID-19.

The gene calls are TRBV7-3 and TRBJ2-7; perhaps TRBD2 as D (7 bases). Trimming removed 3 bases from V and 4 bases from J, with 16 bases in between. This CDR3 is 15 amino acids long. Germline loops: CDR1 SGHTA, CDR2 FQGTGA. This CDR3 is CASSFTRGARYEQYF. Written as DNA, the CDR3 is TGTGCCAGCAGCTTCACCCGGGGGGCGAGGTACGAGCAGTACTTC.

The J gene is TRBJ2-1, the V gene TRBV27; TRBD2 matches 9 bases. CDR1 is MNHEY, CDR2 SMNVEV, per germline (reference sequence). This CDR3 comprises 16 residues. The junction had 3 bases not matched to a gene; V was cut back by 2 bases and J by 1 base. CDR3 DNA sequence: TGTGCCAGCAGTTTAAGCGGGGGGCCTTCCTACAATGAGCAGTTCTTC. Protein: CASSLSGGPSYNEQFF.

J is TRBJ1-1 and V is TRBV6-5; no clear D. Germline V gene lookup returns CDR1 MNHEY and CDR2 SVGAGI. This CDR3 comprises 14 residues. V was trimmed by 7 bases and J by 0 bases, leaving 12 bases between them. The CDR3 is CASTRRLMNTEAFF. The CDR3 DNA reads as TGTGCCAGCACCCGCAGATTGATGAACACTGAAGCTTTCTTT.

This chain uses TRBV3-1 (or the pseudogene TRBV3-2) with TRBJ2-1; TRBD2 agrees at 11 bases. Looked up from germline, CDR1 is LGHDT and CDR2 is YNNKEL (reference sequence). This CDR3 comprises 14 residues. V was clipped by 4 bases and J by 4 bases; unmatched bases: 0. DNA for the CDR3: TGTGCCAGCAGCCTAGCGGGGGGGTACAATGAGCAGTTCTTC. The encoded protein is CASSLAGGYNEQFF.

The chain combines TRBV6-5 with TRBJ2-2; 7 nucleotides align to TRBD1. The CDR3 length is 14 residues. J gave up 6 bases and V 4 bases, and 5 bases lay outside the gene matches. Germline V gene sequence: CDR1 MNHEY, CDR2 SVGAGI. CDR3 sequence reads: CASSSTGSAGELFF. The CDR3 DNA reads TGTGCCAGCAGTTCGACAGGGTCAGCCGGGGAGCTGTTTTTT.

The gene calls are TRBV7-3 and TRBJ1-1; TRBD1 is a possible D gene (5 bases). Trimming shortened V by 1 base and J by 11 bases, and 14 bases separated the two germline ends. The CDR3 totals 13 residues. CDR1 and CDR2 from the germline V gene are SGHTA and FQGTGA. For the CDR3, the DNA is TGTGCCAGCAGCTTAAGGCCCGACAGTCCGGCTTTCTTT. It encodes CASSLRPDSPAFF.

The chain carries TRBV7-9 and TRBJ1-2, with TRBD1 matching over 9 bases. The CDR3 runs 14 residues. V gave up 6 bases and J gave up 8 bases; unmatched junction bases: 10. Germline CDR1 reads SEHNR; CDR2 reads FQNEAQ (reference sequence). CDR3 amino acids: CASSKGQGNLGYTF. The CDR3 coding sequence is TGTGCCAGCAGTAAGGGACAGGGCAATTTAGGCTACACCTTC.

The chain carries TRBV19 and TRBJ1-5; TRBD1 aligns across 7 bases. Trimming cost V 4 bases and J 2 bases; bases outside gene matches: 5. This CDR3 spans 15 amino acids. Germline CDR1 and CDR2: LNHDA and SQIVND (reference sequence). The CDR3 DNA follows: TGTGCCAGTAGTACCGACAGGGAGGGCAATCAGCCCCAGCATTTT. Its translation: CASSTDREGNQPQHF.

J is TRBJ1-3 and V is TRBV7-2, with D hard to call. CDR3 length: 13 residues. In germline, CDR1 is SGHTA, CDR2 FQGNSA. Deletions cut 8 bases from V and 8 bases from J, with 16 bases between. The CDR3 is CASGLINQDTIYF. Written as DNA, the CDR3 is TGTGCCAGCGGGCTAATCAACCAGGACACCATATATTTT.